Listed below are T cell receptor beta chains from one sample, sequenced in a study of blood T cell repertoires in COVID-19. Sequencing used immunoSEQ multiplex PCR; TCRdb keeps in-frame clones, though not all of them. The sample has a few hundred thousand clones, 84% seen once; the top ten hold roughly 6.2%. The sample was PBMCs or T cells enriched from blood (not recorded which). The receptor set was obtained from a woman between 35 and 50 years old who had recovered from COVID-19. CDR3s include the opening cysteine and the closing phenylalanine or tryptophan. A D gene is named only where the DNA matches it firmly. Clone size appears in some rows only: once, few, many, or a class for an expanded clone.

v_gene,j_gene,abundance,d_gene,CDR3aa,CDR3nt
TRBV30,TRBJ1-2,.,.,CAWNQKNGYTF,TGTGCCTGGAACCAGAAGAATGGCTACACCTTC
TRBV19,TRBJ2-5,.,.,CASSIVGGWGETQYF,TGTGCCAGTAGTATAGTCGGGGGTTGGGGAGAGACCCAGTACTTC
TRBV18,TRBJ2-6,.,TRBD2,CASSPRDSGSSGANVLTF,TGTGCCAGCTCACCCCGGGATAGCGGGAGCTCTGGGGCCAACGTCCTGACTTTC
TRBV5-6,TRBJ2-7,.,.,CASSQAQGSLYEQYF,TGTGCCAGCAGCCAGGCACAGGGATCGCTCTACGAGCAGTACTTC
TRBV6-6,TRBJ1-1,.,.,CASNIQGTTEAFF,TGTGCCAGCAATATCCAGGGGACAACTGAAGCTTTCTTT
TRBV5-1,TRBJ1-1,.,.,CASRPTGRVTEAFF,TGCGCCAGCAGGCCGACGGGGAGGGTCACTGAAGCTTTCTTT
TRBV7-6,TRBJ2-7,.,TRBD2,CASSSTSGAYEQYF,TGTGCCAGCAGCTCCACTAGCGGAGCCTACGAGCAGTACTTC
TRBV13,TRBJ2-5,.,TRBD1,CASSYRDSQETQYF,TGTGCCAGCAGCTACCGGGACAGCCAAGAGACCCAGTACTTC
TRBV28,TRBJ1-4,.,.,CASSIGGARREKLFF,TGTGCCAGCAGTATTGGGGGGGCGCGCCGGGAAAAACTGTTTTTT
TRBV28,TRBJ2-7,.,TRBD1,CASRGQGASYEQYF,TGTGCCAGCAGGGGGCAGGGGGCCTCCTACGAGCAGTACTTC
TRBV19,TRBJ2-1,.,TRBD2,CASSTQPGLAGYNEQFF,TGTGCCAGTAGTACCCAACCGGGACTAGCGGGGTACAATGAGCAGTTCTTC
TRBV5-1,TRBJ2-3,once,TRBD2,CASSTGTRNTDTQYF,TGCGCCAGCAGCACAGGGACTAGAAACACAGATACGCAGTATTTT
TRBV7-2,TRBJ2-5,.,TRBD2,CASSFSGLAGETQYF,TGTGCCAGCAGCTTCTCCGGACTAGCGGGAGAGACCCAGTACTTC
TRBV2,TRBJ1-2,once,TRBD1,CASRVGQGDHYGYTF,TGTGCCAGCAGGGTGGGACAGGGGGATCACTATGGCTACACCTTC
TRBV5-1,TRBJ2-3,once,.,CASRGGGMYTTQYF,TGCGCCAGCAGAGGAGGCGGCATGTACACTACGCAGTATTTT
TRBV7-9,TRBJ2-3,.,TRBD2,CASSPGGGTRGDTQYF,TGTGCCAGCAGCCCCGGAGGAGGGACTAGGGGCGATACGCAGTATTTT
TRBV14,TRBJ1-2,.,.,CASSQTRGYGYTF,TGTGCCAGCAGCCAAACAAGGGGCTATGGCTACACCTTC
TRBV27,TRBJ2-5,.,.,CASSLSGAGTQYF,TGTGCCAGCAGTTTATCGGGGGCTGGGACCCAGTACTTC
TRBV24-1,TRBJ1-2,.,.,CATSDGNYGYTF,TGTGCCACCAGTGACGGGAACTATGGCTACACCTTC
TRBV4-3,TRBJ2-3,.,.,CASSQDLFTDTQYF,TGCGCCAGCAGCCAAGACCTGTTTACAGATACGCAGTATTTT
TRBV3-1/TRBV3-2,TRBJ2-3,few,TRBD2,CASRALAGGLDTQYF,TGTGCCAGCAGGGCACTAGCGGGAGGGTTAGATACGCAGTATTTT
TRBV5-1,TRBJ2-2,.,TRBD2,CASSLGAGADGELFF,TGCGCCAGCAGCTTGGGAGCGGGAGCGGACGGGGAGCTGTTTTTT
TRBV24-1,TRBJ2-2,.,TRBD2,CATSPSSLAGGNTGELFF,TGTGCCACCAGTCCATCGTCCCTAGCGGGAGGAAACACCGGGGAGCTGTTTTTT
TRBV19,TRBJ2-5,.,.,CASSIGGPEETQYF,TGTGCCAGTAGTATAGGAGGCCCAGAAGAGACCCAGTACTTC
TRBV28,TRBJ2-1,.,TRBD1,CASSSTGGAYNEQFF,TGTGCCAGCAGTTCGACAGGGGGCGCCTACAATGAGCAGTTCTTC
TRBV15,TRBJ2-1,few,.,CATSRDLSSYNEQFF,TGTGCCACCAGCAGAGATCTTAGCTCCTACAATGAGCAGTTCTTC
TRBV28,TRBJ1-4,once,.,CASSLYGSSTNEKLFF,TGTGCCAGCAGTTTATATGGCAGTTCGACTAATGAAAAACTGTTTTTT
TRBV15,TRBJ2-2,.,.,CATSPTGGRGTGELFF,TGTGCCACCAGCCCAACTGGGGGGAGAGGCACCGGGGAGCTGTTTTTT
TRBV28,TRBJ1-1,.,.,CASSPPQRNTEAFF,TGTGCCAGCAGCCCCCCGCAGCGAAACACTGAAGCTTTCTTT
TRBV6-2/TRBV6-3,TRBJ1-2,.,.,CASSRPSRAGGYGYTF,TGTGCCAGCAGTCGTCCCAGCAGGGCCGGGGGCTATGGCTACACCTTC
TRBV2,TRBJ2-5,.,.,CASSEGQQETQYF,TGTGCCAGCAGTGAAGGACAACAAGAGACCCAGTACTTC
TRBV19,TRBJ1-2,few,.,CASSIDGEDYGYTF,TGTGCCAGTAGTATCGATGGGGAGGACTATGGCTACACCTTC
TRBV7-9,TRBJ1-2,.,TRBD1,CASSREAGGNYGYTF,TGTGCCAGCAGCAGAGAGGCAGGGGGAAACTATGGCTACACCTTC
TRBV7-2,TRBJ2-7,few,TRBD2,CASSLTRGTYEQYF,TGTGCCAGCAGCCTAACGCGGGGGACCTACGAGCAGTACTTC
TRBV11-3,TRBJ2-3,.,.,CASSFGGEYTQYF,TGTGCCAGCAGCTTTGGAGGAGAATATACGCAGTATTTT
TRBV9,TRBJ2-3,.,TRBD2,CASSVEEVAGGDTQYF,TGTGCCAGCAGCGTAGAAGAGGTAGCGGGAGGGGATACGCAGTATTTT
TRBV29-1,TRBJ2-1,.,.,CSVVPGDNEQFF,TGCAGCGTTGTCCCAGGGGACAATGAGCAGTTCTTC
TRBV5-1,TRBJ1-2,.,.,CASSLEAAYGYTF,TGCGCCAGCAGCTTGGAAGCGGCCTATGGCTACACCTTC
TRBV7-6,TRBJ1-5,.,.,CASSHGGNQPQHF,TGTGCCAGCAGCCACGGGGGGAATCAGCCCCAGCATTTT
TRBV30,TRBJ2-2,.,.,CAWSRRGTGELFF,TGTGCCTGGAGTAGAAGAGGCACCGGGGAGCTGTTTTTT